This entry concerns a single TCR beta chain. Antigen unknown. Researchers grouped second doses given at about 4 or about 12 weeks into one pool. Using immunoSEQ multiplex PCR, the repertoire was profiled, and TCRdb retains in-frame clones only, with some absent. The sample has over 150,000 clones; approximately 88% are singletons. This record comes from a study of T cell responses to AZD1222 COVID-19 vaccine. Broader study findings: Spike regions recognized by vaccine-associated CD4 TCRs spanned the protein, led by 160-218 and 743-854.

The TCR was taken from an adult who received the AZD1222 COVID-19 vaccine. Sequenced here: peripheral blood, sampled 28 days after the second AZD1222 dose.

CDR3 sequence reads: CAWSTGGNSPLHF. The CDR3 nucleotides read TGTGCCTGGAGTACCGGTGGCAATTCACCCCTCCACTTT. The V call is TRBV30, the J call TRBJ1-6, with D unresolved. The CDR3 runs 13 residues. The V end lost 2 bases, the J end lost 7 bases, and 9 bases lay between the germline ends. The germline V gene encodes CDR1 GTSNPN and CDR2 SVGIG (reference sequence). The full variable domain, with the rest looked up from reference TRBV30 and TRBJ1-6, is SQTIHQWPATLVQPVGSPLSLECTVEGTSNPNLYWYRQAAGRGLQLLFYSVGIGQISSEVPQNLSASRPQDRQFILSSKKLLLSDSGFYLCAWSTGGNSPLHFGNGTRLTVT.